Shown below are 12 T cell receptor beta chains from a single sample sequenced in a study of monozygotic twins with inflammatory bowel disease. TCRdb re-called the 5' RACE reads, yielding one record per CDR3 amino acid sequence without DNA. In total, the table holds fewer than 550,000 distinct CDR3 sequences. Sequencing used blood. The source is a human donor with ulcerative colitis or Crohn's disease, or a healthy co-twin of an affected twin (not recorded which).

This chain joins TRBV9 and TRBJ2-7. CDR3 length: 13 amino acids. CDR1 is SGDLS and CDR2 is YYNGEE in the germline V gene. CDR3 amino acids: CASSVGTFYEQYF.

The CDR3 sequence is CASSPRQLDTGELFF. The rearrangement uses TRBV5-1 and TRBJ2-2; TCRdb gives TRBD1 as the D gene, but with no DNA this cannot be confirmed. Germline V lookup: CDR1 SGHRS, CDR2 YFSETQ. The CDR3 contains 15 residues. Filled out from reference TRBV5-1 and TRBJ2-2, the complete variable domain reads KAGVTQTPRYLIKTRGQQVTLSCSPISGHRSVSWYQQTPGQGLQFLFEYFSETQRNKGNFPGRFSGRQFSNSRSEMNVSTLELGDSALYLCASSPRQLDTGELFFGEGSRLTVL.

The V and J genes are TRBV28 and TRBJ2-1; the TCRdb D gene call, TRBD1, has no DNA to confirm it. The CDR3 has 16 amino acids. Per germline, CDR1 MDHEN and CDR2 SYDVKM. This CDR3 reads CASSGGGAVVQVEQFF.

CDR3 amino acids: CASSYSGTGAETQYF. This chain connects TRBV6-5 to TRBJ2-5; the TCRdb call, TRBD1, lacks DNA for checking. Germline V lookup: CDR1 MNHEY, CDR2 SVGAGI. This CDR3 has 15 residues.

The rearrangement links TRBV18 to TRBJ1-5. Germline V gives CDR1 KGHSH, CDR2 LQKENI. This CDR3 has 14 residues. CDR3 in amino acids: CASSPGQTNQPQHF.

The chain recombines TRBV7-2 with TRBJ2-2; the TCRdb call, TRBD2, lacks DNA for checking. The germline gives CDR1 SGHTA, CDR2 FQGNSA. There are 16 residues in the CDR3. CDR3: CASSSPSGGASGELFF.

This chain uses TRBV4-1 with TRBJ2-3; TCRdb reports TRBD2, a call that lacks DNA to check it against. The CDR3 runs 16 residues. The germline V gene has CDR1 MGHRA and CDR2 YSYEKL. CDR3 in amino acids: CASSQASGGNTDTQYF.

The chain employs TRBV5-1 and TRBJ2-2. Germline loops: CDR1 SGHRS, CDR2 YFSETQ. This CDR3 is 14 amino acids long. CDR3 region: CASSLSQETGELFF.

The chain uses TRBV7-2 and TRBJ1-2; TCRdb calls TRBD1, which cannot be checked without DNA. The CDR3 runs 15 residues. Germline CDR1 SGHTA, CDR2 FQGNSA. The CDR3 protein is CASSSGTGKNYGYTF.

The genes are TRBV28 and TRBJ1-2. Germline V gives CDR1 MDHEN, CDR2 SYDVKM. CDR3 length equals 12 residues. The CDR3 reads CASSKANYGYTF.

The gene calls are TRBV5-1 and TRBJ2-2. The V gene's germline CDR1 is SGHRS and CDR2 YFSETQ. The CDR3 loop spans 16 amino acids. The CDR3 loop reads CASSLAQISNTGELFF.

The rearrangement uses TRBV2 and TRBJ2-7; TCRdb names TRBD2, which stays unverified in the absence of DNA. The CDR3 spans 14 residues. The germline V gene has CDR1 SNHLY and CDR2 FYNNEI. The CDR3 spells CASSVAPALYEQYF.